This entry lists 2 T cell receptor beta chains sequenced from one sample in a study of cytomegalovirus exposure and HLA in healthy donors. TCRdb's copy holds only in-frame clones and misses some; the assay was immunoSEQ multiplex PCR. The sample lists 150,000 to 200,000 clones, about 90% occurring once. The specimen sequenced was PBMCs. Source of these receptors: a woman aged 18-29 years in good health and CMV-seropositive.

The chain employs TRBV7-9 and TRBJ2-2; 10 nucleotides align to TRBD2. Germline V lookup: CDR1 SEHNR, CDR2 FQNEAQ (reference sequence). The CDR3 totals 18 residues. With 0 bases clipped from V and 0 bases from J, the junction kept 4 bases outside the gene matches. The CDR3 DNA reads TGTGCCAGCAGCTTAGCGGTAGCGGGAGGCGCGAACACCGGGGAGCTGTTTTTT. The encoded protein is CASSLAVAGGANTGELFF.

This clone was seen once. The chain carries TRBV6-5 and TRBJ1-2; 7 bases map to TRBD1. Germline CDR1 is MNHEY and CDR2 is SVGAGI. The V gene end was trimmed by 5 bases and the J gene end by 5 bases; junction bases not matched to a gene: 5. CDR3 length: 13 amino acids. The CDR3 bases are TGTGCCAGCAGTGAAGGGGGCCCTTATGGCTACACCTTC. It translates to CASSEGGPYGYTF.